These 17 T cell receptor beta chains were sequenced from one sample in a study of T cell responses to AZD1222 COVID-19 vaccine (dated by TCRdb to the early 2020s). The meaning of the sample's time point label: baseline before first vaccination. Libraries were prepared through the immunoSEQ multiplex PCR assay. TCRdb carries this immuneACCESS record with in-frame sequences only. Its versions omit some clonotypes, under half of them owing to an unresolved V gene in the studies checked, with the rest unexplained. In all, the sample holds around 99,000 clones, and about 88% of those were seen once. The ten largest clones capture about a sixth of the sample. This specimen was peripheral blood, taken on day 0 of AZD1222 vaccination. The receptors shown here come from an adult in good health.

V usage is TRBV6-5 and J usage is TRBJ2-1; TRBD2 agrees at 10 bases. The CDR3 has 15 residues. Germline-derived CDR1 and CDR2 are MNHEY and SVGAGI. The junction had 5 bases not matched to a gene; V was cut back by 2 bases and J by 7 bases. DNA of the CDR3: TGTGCCAGCAGTTACAGCGGGGGGGCTGCGAATGAGCAGTTCTTC. Its translation: CASSYSGGAANEQFF.

The chain is built from TRBV12-3 or TRBV12-4 and TRBJ1-3, with 8 bases fitting TRBD1. The CDR3 runs 13 residues. The junction had 6 bases not matched to a gene; V was cut back by 6 bases and J by 8 bases. In DNA form, the CDR3 reads TGTGCCAGCAGGGCAGGGGGCATCGACACCATATATTTT. Its protein product is CASRAGGIDTIYF.

The V gene is TRBV10-3, the J gene TRBJ1-2, with no clear D. The germline gives CDR1 ENHRY, CDR2 SYGVKD. The CDR3 totals 12 residues. V was shortened by 6 bases and J by 3 bases, with 8 bases between the two germline ends. The DNA of the CDR3 is TGTGCCATCAGCAAGGGAGACTATGGCTACACCTTC. Protein: CAISKGDYGYTF.

This sequence joins TRBV5-1 and TRBJ2-2; 11 bases are a match to TRBD2. Looked up from germline, CDR1 is SGHRS and CDR2 is YFSETQ. The CDR3 sequence is 14 residues long. J was trimmed by 6 bases and V by 7 bases; bases with no gene match: 5. Here the CDR3 DNA reads TGCGCCAGCCACGGACTAGCGGGTCCCGGGGAGCTGTTTTTT. As protein: CASHGLAGPGELFF.

The DNA of the CDR3 is TGCGCCAGCAGCCAAGAGGCGATAGCGGGGGTAGCCAAAAACATTCAGTACTTC. Residues: CASSQEAIAGVAKNIQYF. The chain uses TRBV4-1 and TRBJ2-4; 9 nucleotides line up with TRBD2. This CDR3 comprises 18 residues. CDR1 is MGHRA, CDR2 YSYEKL, per germline. J lost 0 bases, V lost 0 bases, and 6 bases had no gene match.

The chain links TRBV6-2 or TRBV6-3 to TRBJ2-7; 10 positions agree with TRBD1. Germline CDR1 MNHEY, CDR2 SVGEGT. The CDR3 is 19 amino acids. V shed 4 bases and J 1 base; nucleotides not matched to a gene: 16. The CDR3 region has the DNA TGTGCCAGCAGTTTCGTTTTCGGGACAGGGGAGGTGGAGTCCTACGAGCAGTACTTC. It yields the protein CASSFVFGTGEVESYEQYF.

V gene TRBV30 combines with J gene TRBJ1-2; D is uncertain. The CDR3 extends over 14 amino acids. Germline V gives CDR1 GTSNPN, CDR2 SVGIG (reference sequence). The CDR3 nucleotides are TGTGCACTAGGGAAGGGCAGAGCTAACTATGGCTACACCTTC. This sequence encodes CALGKGRANYGYTF.

Only one count was recorded for this clone. The chain recombines TRBV3-1 (or the pseudogene TRBV3-2) with TRBJ1-2; a weak D match, TRBD1 (5 bases). Looked up from germline, CDR1 is LGHDT and CDR2 is YNNKEL (reference sequence). The CDR3 contains 15 residues. V was shortened by 3 bases and J by 8 bases, with 19 bases between the two germline ends. DNA for the CDR3: TGTGCCAGCAGCCAGGAAGCGGGGCAACCTTGGGGCTACACCTTC. Encoded protein: CASSQEAGQPWGYTF.

V usage is TRBV9 and J usage is TRBJ2-1; 12 bases match TRBD2. J lost 4 bases, V lost 3 bases, and 8 bases had no gene match. Germline CDR1 reads SGDLS; CDR2 reads YYNGEE. The CDR3 is 17 residues long. CDR3: CASSERTSGTVYNEQFF. The CDR3 DNA follows: TGTGCCAGCAGCGAACGGACTAGCGGGACCGTTTACAATGAGCAGTTCTTC.

This chain joins TRBV4-3 and TRBJ2-3; 7 nucleotides match TRBD2. The germline gives CDR1 LGHNA, CDR2 YSLEER. The CDR3 is 14 amino acids. The ends lost 4 bases at V and 2 bases at J; junction bases unmatched: 3. The CDR3 sequence is CASSPRLATDTQYF. In DNA, the CDR3 is TGCGCCAGCAGCCCACGACTAGCCACAGATACGCAGTATTTT.

The V call is TRBV19, the J call TRBJ2-1, with unresolved D. The CDR3 extends over 16 amino acids. The germline V gene has CDR1 LNHDA and CDR2 SQIVND (reference sequence). V was cut by 0 bases and J by 3 bases, with 12 bases left in between. Here the CDR3 reads CASSIEVVPDYNEQFF. Written as DNA, the CDR3 is TGTGCCAGTAGTATAGAGGTCGTTCCAGACTACAATGAGCAGTTCTTC.

The J gene is TRBJ2-1, the V gene TRBV11-3, with D unresolved. CDR1 is SGHNT and CDR2 is YENEEA in the germline V gene. The CDR3 loop spans 15 amino acids. V was clipped by 4 bases and J by 2 bases, with 12 bases between them. CDR3 coding DNA: TGTGCCAGCAGCTCAGATGTTGCGACCTACAATGAGCAGTTCTTC. Translating gives CASSSDVATYNEQFF.

The CDR3 loop is CASSLGRVKEKLFF. The CDR3 DNA follows: TGTGCCAGCAGCTTAGGACGGGTAAAGGAAAAACTGTTTTTT. The chain is built from TRBV7-7 and TRBJ1-4; no clear D gene. This CDR3 contains 14 residues. Germline CDR1 is SSHAT and CDR2 is FNYEAQ (reference sequence). The ends were cut back, 1 base at V and 8 bases at J, with 11 bases in the middle.

The J gene is TRBJ2-1, the V gene TRBV7-3; D not resolved. Germline-derived CDR1 and CDR2 are SGHTA and FQGTGA. V gave up 2 bases and J gave up 4 bases, with 15 bases separating them. The length of the CDR3 is 16 residues. Here the CDR3 reads CASSLGLQARYNEQFF. Here the CDR3 DNA reads TGTGCCAGCAGCTTAGGCCTCCAGGCGAGGTACAATGAGCAGTTCTTC. Based on the CDR3 plus reference TRBV7-3 and TRBJ2-1, the full variable domain is GAGVSQTPSNKVTEKGKYVELRCDPISGHTALYWYRQSLGQGPEFLIYFQGTGAADDSGLPNDRFFAVRPEGSVSTLKIQRTERGDSAVYLCASSLGLQARYNEQFFGPGTRLTVL.

The chain couples TRBV27 to TRBJ2-1; TRBD2 agrees at 8 bases. This CDR3 comprises 11 residues. The germline V gene has CDR1 MNHEY and CDR2 SMNVEV (reference sequence). The J segment lost 15 bases and the V segment lost 5 bases, leaving 6 bases of the junction unmatched. The CDR3 DNA reads TGTGCCAGCAGTCAAGGACTAGCCAGGTTCTTC. It translates to CASSQGLARFF.

The chain employs TRBV6-2 or TRBV6-3 and TRBJ2-1, with TRBD2 matching over 7 bases. The CDR3 is 15 residues long. Trimming took 1 base from V and 6 from J; bases not matched to a gene: 6. Per the germline V gene, CDR1 is MNHEY and CDR2 is SVGEGT. The CDR3: CASSYWRGTVNEQFF. The CDR3 region has the DNA TGTGCCAGCAGTTACTGGCGGGGGACCGTCAATGAGCAGTTCTTC.

The gene calls are TRBV19 and TRBJ1-1; 11 positions match TRBD1. The CDR3 length is 15 residues. The junction had 8 bases not matched to a gene; V was cut back by 5 bases and J by 6 bases. CDR1 is LNHDA, CDR2 SQIVND, per germline (reference sequence). The CDR3 is CASSLLPGQGAEAFF. The CDR3 nucleotides are TGTGCCAGTAGTTTGCTCCCGGGACAGGGGGCTGAAGCTTTCTTT. Complete variable domain (other parts from reference TRBV19 and TRBJ1-1): DGGITQSPKYLFRKEGQNVTLSCEQNLNHDAMYWYRQDPGQGLRLIYYSQIVNDFQKGDIAEGYSVSREKKESFPLTVTSAQKNPTAFYLCASSLLPGQGAEAFFGQGTRLTVV.